The entry that follows covers one TCR beta chain sequence. The antigen remains undetermined. Germline values: CDR1 LNHDA, CDR2 SQIVND (reference sequence). V shed 5 bases and J shed 4 bases, with 11 bases lying between them. This CDR3 spans 13 amino acids. Produced via immunoSEQ multiplex PCR; TCRdb's table is partial and in-frame only. This sample yields about 200,000 clones, of which approximately 93% are seen a single time; roughly 3.5% belongs to the top ten. The sample originates from a study of T cell responses to AZD1222 COVID-19 vaccine. Study-wide results and limits: The donor group comprised mostly white British people and more females; the analysis possibly underestimated clonal diversity.

This chain connects TRBV19 to TRBJ2-5; weak D call: TRBD1 (6 bases). The receptor comes from an adult who received the AZD1222 COVID-19 vaccine. The sample here was peripheral blood, taken 28 days after the second AZD1222 dose. The DNA of the CDR3 is TGTGCCAGTAGTTCACAGGGTGGAGAGACCCAGTACTTC. This translates into CASSSQGGETQYF.